The sequence of this T cell receptor beta chain was determined in a study of CD8+CD57+ T cells in acquired aplastic anemia. Study summary: CD4+ and CD8+ cells, once sorted, gave DNA averaging roughly 3 ug.

All patients picked for sequencing had shown, by flow cytometry, an expansion of CD8+CD57+ cells. Diagnosis of severe acquired aplastic anemia applied to all patients. The CDR3 length is 16 residues. Germline V gene sequence: CDR1 SGHAT, CDR2 FQNNGV. After removal of 5 bases from V and 5 bases from J, the junction contained 11 bases not matched to a gene. This clonotype was recorded many times. Its antigen remains unknown. TCR beta VDJ and CDR3 profiles were obtained from a genomic DNA template. One entry per CDR3 protein results from TCRdb running MiXCR on the reads. The sample carries 150,000 to 200,000 distinct CDR3 sequences, less than 60% recorded once. General study points: Overlapping CD8+ CDR3 repertoires of patients and controls contained around 31 shared sequences.

The chain links TRBV11-2 to TRBJ2-3; 9 bases fit TRBD2. This receptor was obtained from a human donor with aplastic anemia. Sequencing was carried out using sorted CD4+, CD8+, or CD8+CD57+ T cells (not recorded which) from PBMCs. The CDR3 bases are TGTGCCAGCAGCATCAGTAGCGGGAGTGGGGAAGATACGCAGTATTTT. Encoded protein: CASSISSGSGEDTQYF.